This is a list of T cell receptor beta chains from one sample in a study of T cell responses to AZD1222 COVID-19 vaccine. The assay was immunoSEQ multiplex PCR, and TCRdb's table has in-frame clones only and misses some. The sample records some 130,000 clones, roughly 90% being singletons. The material sequenced was peripheral blood, taken 28 days after the second AZD1222 dose. The receptors shown here come from an adult who received the AZD1222 COVID-19 vaccine. Both conserved end residues are part of each CDR3. D genes are given only for firm matches. A row's size may be missing; if present it is once, few, many or a size class.

TRBV5-6,NA,TRBJ2-7,NA,TGTGCCAGCAGCTTGGTTCGTGGCTACGAGCAGTACTTC,CASSLVRGYEQYF
TRBV5-5,TRBD2,TRBJ2-7,NA,TGTGCCAGCACCTCGGGGGGGGCGATGGGGTACGAGCAGTACTTC,CASTSGGAMGYEQYF
TRBV6-5,NA,TRBJ1-4,once,TGTGCCAGCAGTTACGGCCGGTACGCTGAAAAACTGTTTTTT,CASSYGRYAEKLFF
TRBV28,TRBD2,TRBJ2-1,NA,TGTGCCAGCAGTCCGTTAATTGGGACTAGCTACAATGAGCAGTTCTTC,CASSPLIGTSYNEQFF
TRBV4-3,NA,TRBJ1-2,NA,TGCGCCAGCAGCCAAGTCGAGGGGTCAAGCTATGGCTACACCTTC,CASSQVEGSSYGYTF
TRBV5-1,NA,TRBJ2-7,NA,TGCGCCAGCAGCTTGGAGGCAGGGGTGGTCTACGAGCAGTACTTC,CASSLEAGVVYEQYF
TRBV19,NA,TRBJ2-5,NA,TGTGCCAGCAGGCCCAACAGGGACCAAGAGACCCAGTACTTC,CASRPNRDQETQYF
TRBV15,NA,TRBJ1-1,NA,TGTGCCACCAGCAGACCCTTAGAGGAGATGAACACTGAAGCTTTCTTT,CATSRPLEEMNTEAFF
TRBV7-9,NA,TRBJ1-1,NA,TGTGCCAGCAGCGCCGGACCGTTGAACACTGAAGCTTTCTTT,CASSAGPLNTEAFF
TRBV28,NA,TRBJ1-5,NA,TGTGCCAGCAGGTTGGACGCCGGCAATCAGCCCCAGCATTTT,CASRLDAGNQPQHF
TRBV6-2/TRBV6-3,NA,TRBJ1-2,NA,TGTGCCAGCAGTTACTTGGGGGGCAACTATGGCTACACCTTC,CASSYLGGNYGYTF
TRBV6-5,TRBD1,TRBJ1-6,NA,TGTGCCAGCAGCCGGGACAGGGGTAATTCACCCCTCCACTTT,CASSRDRGNSPLHF
TRBV9,NA,TRBJ1-3,NA,TGTGCCAGCAGCGTGCAGGGGACAGGAAACACCATATATTTT,CASSVQGTGNTIYF
TRBV29-1,TRBD1,TRBJ2-1,NA,TGCAGCGTTGAAGATCTGGGGACAGGGGGGTACAATGAGCAGTTCTTC,CSVEDLGTGGYNEQFF
TRBV5-1,TRBD1,TRBJ2-6,NA,TGCGCCAGCAGCCCACGGGACAGTGTAAGCTCTGGGGCCAACGTCCTGACTTTC,CASSPRDSVSSGANVLTF
TRBV7-2,NA,TRBJ2-2,few,TGTGCCAGCAGACTGACAGGGAGGACCGGGGAGCTGTTTTTT,CASRLTGRTGELFF
TRBV12-3/TRBV12-4,NA,TRBJ1-1,NA,TGTGCCAGCAGCTTTACAGGATTTGAAGCTTTCTTT,CASSFTGFEAFF
TRBV27,NA,TRBJ2-7,NA,TGTGCCAGCAGTTTATCGGCCCCCTACGAGCAGTACTTC,CASSLSAPYEQYF
TRBV19,NA,TRBJ2-3,NA,TGTGCCAGTAGTATACCCGGACTGTCACGGACGCAGTATTTT,CASSIPGLSRTQYF
TRBV29-1,NA,TRBJ1-1,NA,TGCAGCGTGGCGGAGGGCGGGAACACTGAAGCTTTCTTT,CSVAEGGNTEAFF
TRBV18,TRBD1,TRBJ2-7,NA,TGTGCCAGCTCACCCCAGGCCCCGGGACAGGGGGCGTACGAGCAGTACTTC,CASSPQAPGQGAYEQYF
TRBV19,TRBD1,TRBJ2-2,NA,TGTGCCAGTAGTCGCAGACAGGGGGGGTATCCCGGGGAGCTGTTTTTT,CASSRRQGGYPGELFF
TRBV4-3,NA,TRBJ1-5,NA,TGCGCCAGCAGCCAAGTGGTAGATCAGCCCCAGCATTTT,CASSQVVDQPQHF
TRBV12-3/TRBV12-4,NA,TRBJ1-1,NA,TGTGCCAGCAGTCTACGAACCGAAACTGAAGCTTTCTTT,CASSLRTETEAFF
TRBV10-1,NA,TRBJ1-1,NA,TGCGCCAGCATTTATGGACAGTTGGACACTGAAGCTTTCTTT,CASIYGQLDTEAFF
TRBV6-5,NA,TRBJ2-3,NA,TGTGCCAGCAGTTACGTGTACAGCGCCAAAGATACGCAGTATTTT,CASSYVYSAKDTQYF
TRBV6-6,NA,TRBJ2-3,NA,TGTGCCAGCAGTTATCGTAGCACAGATACGCAGTATTTT,CASSYRSTDTQYF
TRBV9,TRBD1,TRBJ1-1,NA,TGTGCCAGCAGCCAAGGGGACAGCTTGAACACTGAAGCTTTCTTT,CASSQGDSLNTEAFF
TRBV2,NA,TRBJ1-2,once,TGTGCCAGCAGCGCCGGTTGGGGCTACACCTTC,CASSAGWGYTF
TRBV3-1/TRBV3-2,NA,TRBJ2-7,once,TGTGCCAGCAGCCGAAGGTCGGCTTACGAGCAGTACTTC,CASSRRSAYEQYF
TRBV4-2,NA,TRBJ1-2,NA,TGTGCCAGCAGCCAAGATCGGGCAGACTATGGCTACACCTTC,CASSQDRADYGYTF
TRBV11-2,TRBD1,TRBJ1-2,NA,TGTGCCAGCAGCTCCCAGGGGGACTATGGCTACACCTTC,CASSSQGDYGYTF
TRBV21-1,NA,TRBJ1-6,NA,TGTGCCAGCAGCAAAGGGAACAGGGGGATTAATTCACCCCTCCACTTT,CASSKGNRGINSPLHF
TRBV11-2,TRBD2,TRBJ2-7,NA,TGTGCCAGCAGCTTTACTAGCGGGGGCTCCTACGAGCAGTACTTC,CASSFTSGGSYEQYF
TRBV7-9,NA,TRBJ1-5,few,TGTGCCAGCAGCTTAGCACAGGGATTTCAGCAGCCCCAGCATTTT,CASSLAQGFQQPQHF
TRBV7-9,NA,TRBJ1-2,NA,TGTGCCAGCAGCTTAAACAGCGGGGTTGGCTACACCTTC,CASSLNSGVGYTF
TRBV3-1/TRBV3-2,TRBD1,TRBJ1-1,NA,TGTGCCAGCAGCCAACCCGGACAGGGTCAGGGGGAAACAGCTTTCTTT,CASSQPGQGQGETAFF